Listed below are T cell receptor beta chains from one sample, sequenced in a study of identical twins. Via MiXCR, TCRdb re-called the 5' RACE reads, giving one row per CDR3 protein. In the table there are 200,000 to 300,000 distinct CDR3 sequences, approximately 10% of which are singletons. Sequencing was done on a sample of memory T cells sorted from blood. These receptors were collected from a man aged 50 to 60 in good health. Both conserved end residues are part of each CDR3. A D gene is named only where the DNA matches it firmly. Clone size appears in some rows only: once, few, many, or a class for an expanded clone.

.	TRBV5-1	.	TRBJ1-6	CASSMTTVSNSPLHF	TGCGCCAGCAGCATGACGACAGTCTCTAATTCACCCCTCCACTTT
.	TRBV7-2	.	TRBJ1-2	CASSSPLSGGLIGYTF	TGTGCCAGCAGCTCGCCCCTGTCGGGAGGGTTGATTGGCTACACCTTC
TRBD1	TRBV24-1	many	TRBJ2-1	CATSDLRTGHGQFF	TGTGCCACCAGTGACCTCCGGACAGGACATGGGCAGTTCTTC
.	TRBV7-2	many	TRBJ2-1	CASSLDSTGPYNEQFF	TGTGCCAGCAGCTTAGACTCGACGGGACCCTACAATGAGCAGTTCTTC
.	TRBV6-1	many	TRBJ2-2	CASSEDRAGELFF	TGTGCCAGCAGTGAAGACAGGGCCGGGGAGCTGTTTTTT
.	TRBV6-1	many	TRBJ2-3	CASSESRDTQYF	TGTGCCAGCAGTGAATCCAGGGATACGCAGTATTTT
TRBD2	TRBV29-1	few	TRBJ2-1	CSVSSGANSYNEQFF	TGCAGCGTCTCTAGCGGAGCGAACTCCTACAATGAGCAGTTCTTC
TRBD2	TRBV12-3/TRBV12-4	.	TRBJ2-2	CASSRSGVNTGELFF	TGTGCCAGCAGCAGAAGCGGGGTAAACACCGGGGAGCTGTTTTTT
TRBD1	TRBV11-1	many	TRBJ1-1	CASSFTTGSSFF	TGTGCCAGCAGCTTTACGACAGGGAGTTCTTTCTTT
.	TRBV28	once	TRBJ2-7	CASSPPARSYEQYF	TGTGCCAGCAGTCCTCCGGCCAGGTCATACGAGCAGTACTTC
.	TRBV5-5	.	TRBJ2-5	CASSVAPRSGETQYF	TGTGCCAGCAGCGTAGCGCCTCGTTCGGGGGAGACCCAGTACTTC
TRBD2	TRBV28	many	TRBJ2-2	CASHSGVTGELFF	TGTGCCAGCCATAGCGGGGTCACCGGGGAGCTGTTTTTT
TRBD1	TRBV12-3/TRBV12-4	many	TRBJ1-5	CASSSGQNQPRHF	TGTGCCAGCAGTTCGGGACAGAACCAGCCCCGGCATTTT
.	TRBV20-1	many	TRBJ2-1	CSATGPDSYNEQFF	TGCAGTGCGACAGGCCCCGACTCCTACAATGAGCAGTTCTTC
.	TRBV20-1	many	TRBJ2-7	CSARVGDLDYEQYF	TGCAGTGCTAGAGTCGGGGACCTAGATTACGAGCAGTACTTC
.	TRBV6-1	.	TRBJ2-2	CASRTTVTNTGELFF	TGTGCCAGCAGAACGACAGTAACTAACACCGGGGAGCTGTTTTTT
TRBD1	TRBV19	.	TRBJ2-7	CASSLQTGDHYEQYF	TGTGCCAGTAGTTTACAGACAGGGGACCACTACGAGCAGTACTTC
.	TRBV3-1	many	TRBJ2-2	CASSQGSGDTGELFF	TGTGCCAGCAGCCAAGGTTCCGGAGACACCGGGGAGCTGTTTTTT
.	TRBV27	.	TRBJ1-6	CASNRDSGSPLHF	TGTGCCAGCAACCGGGACTCTGGTTCACCCCTCCACTTT
.	TRBV28	.	TRBJ2-7	CASRGRVYEQYF	TGTGCCAGCAGGGGCAGGGTCTACGAGCAGTACTTC
.	TRBV5-1	.	TRBJ1-4	CASSTQLGATNEKLFF	TGCGCCAGCAGCACCCAACTGGGTGCAACTAATGAAAAACTGTTTTTT
.	TRBV9	.	TRBJ2-5	CASSVSGVRETQYF	TGTGCCAGCAGCGTATCAGGGGTGCGCGAGACCCAGTACTTC
.	TRBV6-2/TRBV6-3	.	TRBJ2-1	CASGRSTTRVTEQFF	TGTGCCAGCGGCCGATCCACCACGAGGGTCACTGAGCAGTTCTTC
.	TRBV6-2/TRBV6-3	.	TRBJ2-7	CASSYFQGSGEQYF	TGTGCCAGCAGTTACTTCCAGGGGTCTGGAGAGCAGTACTTC
TRBD2	TRBV28	many	TRBJ2-3	CASSDSGGPLDTQYF	TGTGCCAGCAGTGATAGCGGGGGGCCCCTCGATACGCAGTATTTT
TRBD2	TRBV12-3/TRBV12-4	.	TRBJ2-1	CASSLGLAGTYNKQFF	TGTGCCAGCAGTTTAGGACTAGCGGGAACCTACAATAAGCAGTTCTTC
.	TRBV7-2	many	TRBJ2-3	CASSLASTDTQYF	TGTGCCAGCAGCTTAGCGAGCACAGATACGCAGTATTTT
.	TRBV20-1	.	TRBJ2-7	CSATRQDLSYEQYF	TGCAGTGCTACCCGACAGGACCTCTCCTACGAGCAGTACTTC
TRBD1	TRBV18	.	TRBJ2-7	CASSKDRAPNEQYF	TGTGCCAGCTCAAAGGACAGGGCACCCAACGAGCAGTACTTC
TRBD1	TRBV5-8	.	TRBJ1-5	CASSLIGGQGARTQHF	TGTGCCAGCAGCTTAATAGGGGGACAGGGGGCAAGGACCCAGCATTTT
TRBD1	TRBV2	many	TRBJ2-7	CASSDGTVREQYF	TGTGCCAGCAGTGATGGGACAGTAAGAGAGCAGTACTTC
TRBD1	TRBV6-1	few	TRBJ1-1	CASIGTVNTEAFF	TGTGCCAGCATCGGGACAGTCAACACTGAAGCTTTCTTT
.	TRBV20-1	many	TRBJ2-7	CSASRETHEQYF	TGCAGTGCTAGCCGGGAGACCCACGAGCAGTACTTC
.	TRBV6-2/TRBV6-3	many	TRBJ1-5	CASSYFPGTTPQHF	TGTGCCAGCAGTTACTTCCCCGGGACTACGCCCCAGCATTTT
TRBD1	TRBV6-1	.	TRBJ2-7	CASSRLGQGGGEQYF	TGTGCCAGCAGTCGACTGGGACAGGGGGGAGGGGAGCAGTACTTC
TRBD2	TRBV6-1	many	TRBJ2-2	CASSLEEAGAGELFF	TGTGCCAGCAGCCTGGAGGAAGCGGGAGCCGGGGAGCTGTTTTTT
.	TRBV19	many	TRBJ1-1	CASAREVEAFF	TGTGCCAGTGCCAGGGAAGTTGAAGCTTTCTTT
TRBD2	TRBV20-1	many	TRBJ2-3	CSARRSKLADTQYF	TGCAGTGCTAGACGAAGCAAACTAGCGGATACGCAGTATTTT
TRBD2	TRBV5-5	.	TRBJ2-1	CASIHGASGQNEQFF	TGTGCCAGCATCCATGGGGCTAGCGGGCAAAATGAGCAGTTCTTC
.	TRBV29-1	.	TRBJ2-1	CSVDTQGLGQFF	TGCAGCGTTGATACGCAGGGATTGGGGCAGTTCTTC
TRBD1	TRBV7-2	many	TRBJ1-5	CASSLAGQGARQPQHF	TGTGCCAGCAGCTTAGCGGGACAGGGGGCGCGGCAGCCCCAGCATTTT
.	TRBV12-3/TRBV12-4	.	TRBJ2-1	CASLPNIRNNEQFF	TGTGCCAGTCTACCGAACATCCGCAACAATGAGCAGTTCTTC